Given below is one T cell receptor beta chain in context. The antigen is unknown. These data originate in a study of siplizumab effects on memory and regulatory T cells. The repertoire was sequenced with immunoSEQ multiplex PCR; TCRdb's copy has only in-frame clones and lacks some. This sample has over 85,000 clones; 90% to 95% occur once, and the top ten carry around 0.3%. Losses at the gene ends were 5 bases for V and 3 bases for J; bases not matched to a gene: 3. Germline CDR1 reads SGHVS; CDR2 reads FQNEAQ. The CDR3 spans 13 residues. Study-level results: Memory cells seemed less diverse than naive T cells, which also seemed major contributors to the alloresponse.

This TCR derives from a human donor in good health. Sequences were obtained from non-Treg CD4+ T cells sorted from blood. V and J are TRBV7-8 and TRBJ2-7; 8 nucleotides agree with TRBD1. The DNA of the CDR3 is TGTGCCAGCAGCCGGGACAGGCTCTACGAGCAGTACTTC. It specifies CASSRDRLYEQYF.